These 27 T cell receptor beta chains were sequenced from one sample in a study of cytotoxic CD8 clonotypes in ibrutinib-treated CLL. Assay used: immunoSEQ multiplex PCR; TCRdb lists only in-frame clones, some missing. The sample has about 21,000 clones, 70% to 85% seen once. Here the sequenced sample was PBMCs, taken before ibrutinib treatment. The origin of the receptors is a human donor with chronic lymphocytic leukemia.

V usage is TRBV7-2 and J usage is TRBJ1-3, with D possibly being TRBD1 (6 bases). Germline CDR1 SGHTA, CDR2 FQGNSA. There are 15 residues in the CDR3. The ends were cut back, 6 bases at V and 2 bases at J, with 14 bases in the middle. This CDR3 is CASSFQQGTGNTIYF. Written as DNA, the CDR3 is TGTGCCAGCAGTTTTCAACAGGGAACTGGAAACACCATATATTTT.

The gene calls are TRBV4-2 and TRBJ1-1; D gene uncertain. The V end was cut by 4 bases, the J end by 7 bases, with 16 bases between. CDR3 size: 14 residues. From germline, CDR1 is LGHNA and CDR2 YNFKEQ. CDR3 loop: CASSRPESRGEAFF. The CDR3 coding sequence is TGTGCCAGCAGCCGACCTGAGTCCCGGGGTGAAGCTTTCTTT.

This clone was picked up a small number of times. The chain couples TRBV2 to TRBJ2-2; D may match TRBD1 or TRBD2 (5 bases each). The V gene's germline CDR1 is SNHLY and CDR2 FYNNEI. V lost 6 bases and J 2 bases, leaving 16 bases between the germline ends. CDR3 length equals 16 residues. CDR3 coding DNA: TGTGCCAGCAGCCGCGAGGGGTCAGGAAACACCGGGGAGCTGTTTTTT. This translates into CASSREGSGNTGELFF.

This chain joins TRBV6-1 and TRBJ1-2; D remains ambiguous. The germline V gene has CDR1 MNHNS and CDR2 SASEGT. This CDR3 is 17 amino acids long. The V and J ends lost 3 bases and 3 bases respectively, with 20 bases between them. CDR3 DNA sequence: TGTGCCAGCAGTGATGGCAGCTTTCTGAACGTCGACTATGGCTACACCTTC. Protein: CASSDGSFLNVDYGYTF.

The rearrangement joins TRBV6-6 to TRBJ1-5; no reliable D call. Deletions cut 5 bases from V and 10 bases from J, with 9 bases between. Germline V CDR1 and CDR2: MNHNY, SVGAGI (reference sequence). This CDR3 has 11 amino acids. For the CDR3, the DNA is TGTGCCAGCAGTCACGGAAATCCCCAGCATTTT. Amino acids: CASSHGNPQHF.

This sequence joins TRBV5-4 and TRBJ2-7; maybe TRBD2 (5 bases). This CDR3 is 16 amino acids long. CDR1 SGHNT and CDR2 YYREEE come from the germline V gene (reference sequence). The V gene lost 0 bases and the J gene lost 0 bases, with 13 bases spanning the gap. CDR3 sequence (DNA): TGTGCCAGCAGCTTGGATAGGAGGCTCGTCTCCTACGAGCAGTACTTC. This encodes CASSLDRRLVSYEQYF.

The chain joins TRBV7-3 to TRBJ2-5, with 7 bases aligning to TRBD2. The CDR3 is 13 amino acids. Germline V gives CDR1 SGHTA, CDR2 FQGTGA. J gave up 7 bases and V 3 bases, and 5 bases lay outside the gene matches. In nucleotides, the CDR3 is TGTGCCAGCAGCTTCAGCCGGGAGGCGACCCAGTACTTC. Translation gives CASSFSREATQYF.

A remark on this clone: Other nucleotide sequences from this sample produce the same CDR3. The chain combines TRBV2 with TRBJ2-1; a weak D match, TRBD2 (5 bases). Trimming removed 3 bases from V and 6 bases from J, with 12 bases in between. CDR1 and CDR2 (germline): SNHLY, FYNNEI. CDR3 size: 14 residues. This CDR3 reads CASSEAWAGNEQFF. The DNA of the CDR3 is TGTGCCAGCAGTGAGGCTTGGGCGGGCAATGAGCAGTTCTTC.

This chain joins TRBV7-9 and TRBJ2-2; D not resolved. This CDR3 region has 13 residues. Germline V gene sequence: CDR1 SEHNR, CDR2 FQNEAQ (reference sequence). V dropped 5 bases and J dropped 7 bases, with 11 bases sitting between them. CDR3 nucleotides: TGTGCCAGCAGCCCCAATATGGGCGGGGAGCTGTTTTTT. Residues: CASSPNMGGELFF. The variable domain in full, with the rest retrieved from reference TRBV7-9 and TRBJ2-2, is DTGVSQNPRHKITKRGQNVTFRCDPISEHNRLYWYRQTLGQGPEFLTYFQNEAQLEKSRLLSDRFSAERPKGSFSTLEIQRTEQGDSAMYLCASSPNMGGELFFGEGSRLTVL.

This clone was seen only a few times. The CDR3 sequence: CSVKTGTDYGYTF. For the CDR3, the DNA is TGCAGCGTTAAAACCGGGACAGACTATGGCTACACCTTC. The chain couples TRBV29-1 to TRBJ1-2; 7 bases align to TRBD1. V was clipped by 5 bases and J by 3 bases; unmatched bases: 6. Germline V gene data show CDR1 as SQVTM and CDR2 as ANQGSEA. This CDR3 contains 13 residues.

The rearrangement uses TRBV5-1 and TRBJ1-4, with 7 nucleotides matching TRBD1. Germline V gene data show CDR1 as SGHRS and CDR2 as YFSETQ. This CDR3 has 16 residues. Losses at the gene ends were 0 bases for V and 8 bases for J; bases not matched to a gene: 10. CDR3: CASSLGPQGLREKLFF. CDR3 nucleotide sequence: TGCGCCAGCAGCTTGGGGCCACAGGGGCTCCGGGAAAAACTGTTTTTT. Drawing the rest from reference TRBV5-1 and TRBJ1-4, the complete variable domain is KAGVTQTPRYLIKTRGQQVTLSCSPISGHRSVSWYQQTPGQGLQFLFEYFSETQRNKGNFPGRFSGRQFSNSRSEMNVSTLELGDSALYLCASSLGPQGLREKLFFGSGTQLSVL.

This chain joins TRBV5-1 and TRBJ2-5; 14 bases are a match to TRBD2. Trimming took 3 bases from V and 5 from J; bases not matched to a gene: 6. The germline gives CDR1 SGHRS, CDR2 YFSETQ. The CDR3 length is 16 residues. In nucleotides, the CDR3 is TGCGCCAGCAGCTCGGGGGGACTAGCGGGAGTGGAGACCCAGTACTTC. It translates to CASSSGGLAGVETQYF. The whole variable domain, remainder taken from reference TRBV5-1 and TRBJ2-5, is KAGVTQTPRYLIKTRGQQVTLSCSPISGHRSVSWYQQTPGQGLQFLFEYFSETQRNKGNFPGRFSGRQFSNSRSEMNVSTLELGDSALYLCASSSGGLAGVETQYFGPGTRLLVL.

The chain has TRBV27 and TRBJ1-4; D possibly corresponds to TRBD1 (6 bases). CDR1 is MNHEY, CDR2 SMNVEV, per germline (reference sequence). The length of the CDR3 is 15 residues. V was cut by 5 bases and J by 8 bases, with 18 bases left in between. CDR3 DNA sequence: TGTGCCAGCAGTCTGAACCTCGGGGGGGGCGAAAAACTGTTTTTT. Protein sequence: CASSLNLGGGEKLFF.

The CDR3 loop reads CASSGRRNSPLHF. Here the CDR3 DNA reads TGTGCCAGCAGTGGACGGAGGAATTCACCCCTCCACTTT. This chain links TRBV2 with TRBJ1-6, with no clear D. CDR3 length equals 13 residues. The V end was cut by 4 bases, the J end by 7 bases, with 8 bases between. Germline CDR1 and CDR2: SNHLY and FYNNEI.

The J gene is TRBJ2-4, the V gene TRBV5-5, with 10 bases aligning to TRBD1. This CDR3 spans 15 amino acids. The V gene end was trimmed by 3 bases and the J gene end by 7 bases; junction bases not matched to a gene: 7. CDR1 and CDR2 (germline): SGHKS, YYEKEE (reference sequence). The CDR3 DNA is TGTGCCAGCAGCTCGGACAGGGGGTTGCATAACATTCAGTACTTC. Its translation is CASSSDRGLHNIQYF. The full variable domain, its missing parts supplied by reference TRBV5-5 and TRBJ2-4, is DAGVTQSPTHLIKTRGQQVTLRCSPISGHKSVSWYQQVLGQGPQFIFQYYEKEERGRGNFPDRFSARQFPNYSSELNVNALLLGDSALYLCASSSDRGLHNIQYFGAGTRLSVL.

V usage is TRBV27 and J usage is TRBJ2-1, with 9 bases identical to TRBD2. Germline lookup yields CDR1 MNHEY and CDR2 SMNVEV (reference sequence). The CDR3 sequence is 15 residues long. V lost 2 bases and J lost 6; bases outside the gene matches: 5. In DNA form, the CDR3 reads TGTGCCAGCAGTTTAGCGGGAGGGCTAGGCAATGAGCAGTTCTTC. This translates into CASSLAGGLGNEQFF.

The rearrangement joins TRBV4-2 to TRBJ2-5, with 11 bases matching TRBD2. J was trimmed by 1 base and V by 3 bases; bases with no gene match: 1. This CDR3 spans 15 amino acids. CDR1 LGHNA and CDR2 YNFKEQ come from the germline V gene. CDR3 DNA: TGTGCCAGCAGCCATGGGACTAGCGGCCAAGAGACCCAGTACTTC. It is translated as CASSHGTSGQETQYF.

Of note for this clone: Other nucleotide sequences in the sample specify the same CDR3. In nucleotides, the CDR3 is TGTGCCAGCAGCCCCCGCACAGATACGCAGTATTTT. Its protein product is CASSPRTDTQYF. The gene calls are TRBV7-2 and TRBJ2-3; D unresolved. The CDR3 is 12 residues long. Germline V gene sequence: CDR1 SGHTA, CDR2 FQGNSA. V was cut by 5 bases and J by 1 base, with 4 bases left in between.

The genes are TRBV21-1 and TRBJ2-2; TRBD2 is the table's D call, not checked against the DNA. TRBV21-1 is annotated as a pseudogene. This CDR3 has 17 amino acids. The CDR3 sequence: CACSIEKGLTYTGELFF. The DNA for the CDR3 is TGTGCCTGCAGCATAGAAAAGGGACTGACTTACACCGGGGAGCTGTTTTTT.

In this sample, this clone turned up once. This chain connects TRBV5-6 to TRBJ1-2; the D is unclear. Germline assignment: CDR1 SGHDT and CDR2 YYEEEE. The CDR3 is 16 residues long. V lost 2 bases and J lost 4, with 18 bases in between. CDR3 in DNA: TGTGCCAGCAGCTTTGATCCCCGATTAGAATCCTATGGCTACACCTTC. It yields the protein CASSFDPRLESYGYTF.

This rearrangement joins TRBV28 to TRBJ2-7; D perhaps matches TRBD1 (5 bases). This CDR3 has 14 residues. The ends were cut back, 7 bases at V and 7 bases at J, with 20 bases in the middle. CDR1 and CDR2 (germline): MDHEN, SYDVKM. The CDR3 DNA sequence: TGTGCCAGCACCCCAGGGTATCTAGGGTATGAGCAGTACTTC. Encoded protein: CASTPGYLGYEQYF. The full variable domain, with the rest looked up from reference TRBV28 and TRBJ2-7, is DVKVTQSSRYLVKRTGEKVFLECVQDMDHENMFWYRQDPGLGLRLIYFSYDVKMKEKGDIPEGYSVSREKKERFSLILESASTNQTSMYLCASTPGYLGYEQYFGPGTRLTVT.

The J gene is TRBJ2-3, the V gene TRBV7-9, with unresolved D. This CDR3 spans 12 amino acids. Trimming stripped 3 bases from V and 8 bases from J, with 9 bases between. Germline V gene sequence: CDR1 SEHNR, CDR2 FQNEAQ (reference sequence). The CDR3 DNA is TGTGCCAGCAGCTTTTTTCGAGGTACGCAGTATTTT. The encoded protein is CASSFFRGTQYF.

The CDR3, as DNA: TGTGCCAGCAGTTTCCACGGACTAGCGGGAAACAATGAGCAGTTCTTC. Amino acids: CASSFHGLAGNNEQFF. The chain has TRBV27 and TRBJ2-1; 12 bases line up with TRBD2. The CDR3 totals 16 residues. After removal of 3 bases from V and 5 bases from J, the junction contained 5 bases not matched to a gene. The germline V gene has CDR1 MNHEY and CDR2 SMNVEV (reference sequence).

The chain combines TRBV6-5 with TRBJ1-2; maybe TRBD1 (6 bases). The V gene lost 0 bases and the J gene lost 7 bases, with 15 bases spanning the gap. CDR1 and CDR2 from the germline V gene are MNHEY and SVGAGI. The CDR3 sequence is 15 residues long. CDR3 protein: CASSYSGGQLGGYTF. In nucleotides, the CDR3 is TGTGCCAGCAGTTACTCTGGGGGGCAACTGGGTGGCTACACCTTC.

The chain employs TRBV5-4 and TRBJ2-5, with 11 bases lining up with TRBD1. The CDR3 extends over 15 amino acids. V lost 4 bases and J lost 5; bases outside the gene matches: 7. The germline gives CDR1 SGHNT, CDR2 YYREEE (reference sequence). This chain's CDR3 is CASSPRTGGAETQYF. The DNA of the CDR3 is TGTGCCAGCAGCCCCAGGACAGGGGGCGCGGAGACCCAGTACTTC.

The gene calls are TRBV13 and TRBJ2-5; 8 nucleotides match TRBD1. CDR1 and CDR2 from the germline V gene are PRHDT and FYEKMQ (reference sequence). V trimming: 5 bases; J trimming: 1 base; junction bases outside the gene matches: 3. The CDR3 has 14 residues. The chain's CDR3 is CASSAGTGQETQYF. The CDR3 nucleotides read TGTGCCAGCAGCGCAGGGACAGGCCAAGAGACCCAGTACTTC.

The sample holds a few counts of this clone. The chain carries TRBV10-1 and TRBJ1-4, with TRBD1 matching 8 bases. Germline trimming cut 2 bases from V and 5 bases from J; bases unmatched to any gene: 16. Germline CDR1 reads WNHNN; CDR2 reads SYGVQD (reference sequence). There are 19 residues in the CDR3. CDR3 DNA sequence: TGCGCCAGCAGTGAGGGGACAGGTCGCAACAGGTCGGTGAATGAAAAACTGTTTTTT. This codes for CASSEGTGRNRSVNEKLFF.